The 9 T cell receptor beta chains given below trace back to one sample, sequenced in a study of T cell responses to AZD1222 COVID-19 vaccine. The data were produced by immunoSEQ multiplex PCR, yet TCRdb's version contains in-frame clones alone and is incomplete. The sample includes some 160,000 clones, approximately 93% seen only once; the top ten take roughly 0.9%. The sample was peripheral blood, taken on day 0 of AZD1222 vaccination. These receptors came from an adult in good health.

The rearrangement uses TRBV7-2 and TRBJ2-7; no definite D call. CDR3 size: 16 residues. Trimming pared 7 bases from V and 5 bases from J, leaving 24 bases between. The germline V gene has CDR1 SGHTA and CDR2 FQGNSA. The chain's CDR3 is CASTPTGGPSLNEQYF. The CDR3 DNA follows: TGTGCCAGCACCCCTACGGGCGGCCCCTCATTAAACGAGCAGTACTTC. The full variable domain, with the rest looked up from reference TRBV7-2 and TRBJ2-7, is GAGVSQSPSNKVTEKGKDVELRCDPISGHTALYWYRQSLGQGLEFLIYFQGNSAPDKSGLPSDRFSAERTGGSVSTLTIQRTQQEDSAVYLCASTPTGGPSLNEQYFGPGTRLTVT.

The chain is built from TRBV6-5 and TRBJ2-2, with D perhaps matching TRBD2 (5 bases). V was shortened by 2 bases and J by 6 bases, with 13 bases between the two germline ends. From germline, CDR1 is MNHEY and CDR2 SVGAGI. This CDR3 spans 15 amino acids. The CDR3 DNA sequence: TGTGCCAGCAGTTACACCCTAGCTCAGGCCGGGGAGCTGTTTTTT. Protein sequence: CASSYTLAQAGELFF.

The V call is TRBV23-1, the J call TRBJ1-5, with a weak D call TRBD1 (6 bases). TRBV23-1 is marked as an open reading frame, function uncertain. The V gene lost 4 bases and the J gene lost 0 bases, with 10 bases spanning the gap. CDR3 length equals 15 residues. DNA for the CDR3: TGCGCCAGCAGTCGCCCCAGGGGTAGCAATCAGCCCCAGCATTTT. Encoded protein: CASSRPRGSNQPQHF.

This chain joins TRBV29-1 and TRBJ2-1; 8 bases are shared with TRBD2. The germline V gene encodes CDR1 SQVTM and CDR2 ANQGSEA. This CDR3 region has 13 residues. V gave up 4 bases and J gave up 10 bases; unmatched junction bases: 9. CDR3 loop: CSVGGLVVPEQFF. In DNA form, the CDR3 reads TGCAGCGTTGGGGGACTAGTCGTACCCGAGCAGTTCTTC.

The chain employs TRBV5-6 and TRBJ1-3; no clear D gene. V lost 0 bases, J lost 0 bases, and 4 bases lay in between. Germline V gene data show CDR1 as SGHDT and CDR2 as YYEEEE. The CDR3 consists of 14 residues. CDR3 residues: CASSLGNSGNTIYF. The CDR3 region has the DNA TGTGCCAGCAGCTTGGGCAACTCTGGAAACACCATATATTTT.

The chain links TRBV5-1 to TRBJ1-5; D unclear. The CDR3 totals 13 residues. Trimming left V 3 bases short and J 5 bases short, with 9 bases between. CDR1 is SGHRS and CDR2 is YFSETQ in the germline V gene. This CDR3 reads CASSYDIYQPQHF. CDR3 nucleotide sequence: TGCGCCAGCAGCTACGACATTTATCAGCCCCAGCATTTT.

The CDR3 spells CASSVGGLMITGELFF. The CDR3 DNA follows: TGTGCCAGCAGCGTGGGGGGACTAATGATCACCGGGGAGCTGTTTTTT. The V and J genes are TRBV9 and TRBJ2-2; 7 nucleotides line up with TRBD2. This CDR3 contains 16 residues. Germline V gives CDR1 SGDLS, CDR2 YYNGEE. Trimming took 2 bases from V and 4 from J; bases not matched to a gene: 8.

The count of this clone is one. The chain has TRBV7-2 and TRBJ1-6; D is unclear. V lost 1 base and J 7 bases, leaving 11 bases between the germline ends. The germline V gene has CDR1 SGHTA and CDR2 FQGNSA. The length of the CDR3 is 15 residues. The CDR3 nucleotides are TGTGCCAGCAGCTTAGAGGGCATACCGAATTCACCCCTCCACTTT. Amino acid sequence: CASSLEGIPNSPLHF.

The CDR3 loop reads CASSEAQGHTGNTIYF. In DNA, the CDR3 is TGTGCCAGCAGTGAAGCGCAAGGCCATACTGGAAACACCATATATTTT. V and J are TRBV6-1 and TRBJ1-3; D ambiguous. V lost 0 bases, J lost 2 bases, and 11 bases lay in between. Germline CDR1 is MNHNS and CDR2 is SASEGT. This CDR3 has 16 amino acids.